This T cell receptor (beta chain) was retrieved from a study of resident and recirculating memory T cells in vitiligo. No change in lesions over the prior 6 months defined stable disease. Turning to this clone: Its cognate antigen is unknown.

Germline V gene lookup returns CDR1 WSHSY and CDR2 SAAADI. The CDR3 contains 18 residues. The V and J ends lost 2 bases and 2 bases respectively, with 20 bases between them. Whole-study findings and limits: TCR sequences were not conserved across biopsy sites or patients.

TCRdb keeps only in-frame clones here, not all; method: immunoSEQ multiplex PCR. The table has 70,000 to 95,000 clones, about 90% seen once. This chain uses TRBV10-2 with TRBJ2-3; D is perhaps TRBD2 (6 bases). Sequencing was performed on blood. The sequence derives from a male donor with vitiligo. The CDR3 is CASSEGSGYVGDTDTQYF. The CDR3 DNA follows: TGCGCCAGCAGTGAGGGTAGCGGCTATGTGGGGGACACAGATACGCAGTATTTT.